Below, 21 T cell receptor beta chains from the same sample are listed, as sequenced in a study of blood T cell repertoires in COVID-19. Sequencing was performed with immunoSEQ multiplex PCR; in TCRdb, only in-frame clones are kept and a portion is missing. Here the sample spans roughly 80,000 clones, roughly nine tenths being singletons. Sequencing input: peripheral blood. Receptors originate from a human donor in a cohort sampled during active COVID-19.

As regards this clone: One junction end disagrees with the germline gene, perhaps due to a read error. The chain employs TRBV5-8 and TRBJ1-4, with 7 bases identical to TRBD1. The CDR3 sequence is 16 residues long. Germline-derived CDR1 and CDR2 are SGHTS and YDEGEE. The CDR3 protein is CASSLGTAQTNEKLFF. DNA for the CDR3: TGTGCCAGCAGTTTGGGGACAGCCCAAACTAATGAAAAACTGTTTTTT.

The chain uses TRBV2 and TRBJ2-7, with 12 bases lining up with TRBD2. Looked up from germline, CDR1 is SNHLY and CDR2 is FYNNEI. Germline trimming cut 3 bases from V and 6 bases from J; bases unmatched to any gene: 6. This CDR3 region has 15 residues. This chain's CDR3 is CASSDKSSGRVEQYF. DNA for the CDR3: TGTGCCAGCAGTGATAAGTCTAGCGGGAGGGTCGAGCAGTACTTC.

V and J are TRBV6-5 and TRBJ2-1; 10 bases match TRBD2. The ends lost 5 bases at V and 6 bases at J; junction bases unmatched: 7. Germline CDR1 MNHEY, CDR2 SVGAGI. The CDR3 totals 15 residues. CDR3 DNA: TGTGCCAGCAGTAACACAGCGGGGGGGCCCAATGAGCAGTTCTTC. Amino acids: CASSNTAGGPNEQFF.

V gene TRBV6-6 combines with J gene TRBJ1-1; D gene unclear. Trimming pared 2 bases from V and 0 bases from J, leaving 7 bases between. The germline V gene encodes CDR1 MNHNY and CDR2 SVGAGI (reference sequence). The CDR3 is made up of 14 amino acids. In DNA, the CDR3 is TGTGCCAGCAGTTACCCAGAAATGAACACTGAAGCTTTCTTT. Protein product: CASSYPEMNTEAFF.

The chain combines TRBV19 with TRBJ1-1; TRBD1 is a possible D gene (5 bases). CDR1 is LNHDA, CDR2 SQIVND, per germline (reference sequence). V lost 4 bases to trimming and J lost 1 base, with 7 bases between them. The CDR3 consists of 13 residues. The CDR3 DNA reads TGTGCCAGTAGTACGACAGCGAACACTGAAGCTTTCTTT. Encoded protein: CASSTTANTEAFF. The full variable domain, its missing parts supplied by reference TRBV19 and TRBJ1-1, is DGGITQSPKYLFRKEGQNVTLSCEQNLNHDAMYWYRQDPGQGLRLIYYSQIVNDFQKGDIAEGYSVSREKKESFPLTVTSAQKNPTAFYLCASSTTANTEAFFGQGTRLTVV.

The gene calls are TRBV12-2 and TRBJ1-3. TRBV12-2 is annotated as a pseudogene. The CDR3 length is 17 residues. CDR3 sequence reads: CASRSTRGGGSGNTIYF. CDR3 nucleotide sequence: TGTGCAAGTCGCTCAACCCGGGGAGGGGGTTCAGGAAACACCATATATTTT.

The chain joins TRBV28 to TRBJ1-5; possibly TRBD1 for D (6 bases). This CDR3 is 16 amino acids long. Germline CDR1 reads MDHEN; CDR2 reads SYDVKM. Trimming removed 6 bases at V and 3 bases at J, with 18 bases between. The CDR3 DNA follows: TGTGCCAGCAGCTCCAACGGCAGGGGATTCAATCAGCCCCAGCATTTT. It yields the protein CASSSNGRGFNQPQHF. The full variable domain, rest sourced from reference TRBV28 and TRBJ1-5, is DVKVTQSSRYLVKRTGEKVFLECVQDMDHENMFWYRQDPGLGLRLIYFSYDVKMKEKGDIPEGYSVSREKKERFSLILESASTNQTSMYLCASSSNGRGFNQPQHFGDGTRLSIL.

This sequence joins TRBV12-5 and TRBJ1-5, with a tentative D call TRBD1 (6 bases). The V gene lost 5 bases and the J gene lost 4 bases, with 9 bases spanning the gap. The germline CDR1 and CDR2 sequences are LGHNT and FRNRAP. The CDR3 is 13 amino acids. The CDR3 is CASGPDRNQPQHF. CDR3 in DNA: TGTGCTAGTGGTCCTGACAGGAATCAGCCCCAGCATTTT.

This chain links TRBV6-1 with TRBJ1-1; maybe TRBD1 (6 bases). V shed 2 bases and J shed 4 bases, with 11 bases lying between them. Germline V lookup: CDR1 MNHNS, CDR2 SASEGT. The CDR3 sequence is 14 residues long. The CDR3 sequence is CASSEWGRGTEAFF. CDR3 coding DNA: TGTGCCAGCAGTGAATGGGGGCGCGGCACTGAAGCTTTCTTT.

CDR3 DNA: TGTGCCACCAGCAGTAACAGGGGAACGAGGGAGCAGTACTTC. It encodes CATSSNRGTREQYF. The J gene is TRBJ2-7, the V gene TRBV15, with TRBD1 matching 7 bases. CDR3 length equals 14 residues. V gave up 3 bases and J gave up 7 bases; unmatched junction bases: 9. The germline CDR1 and CDR2 sequences are LNHNV and YYDKDF (reference sequence).

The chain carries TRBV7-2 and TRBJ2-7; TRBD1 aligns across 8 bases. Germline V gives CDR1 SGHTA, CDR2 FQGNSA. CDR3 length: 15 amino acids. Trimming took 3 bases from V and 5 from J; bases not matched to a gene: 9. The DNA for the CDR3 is TGTGCCAGCAGCTTCAGGACAGGGAAACGAAACGAGCAGTACTTC. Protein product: CASSFRTGKRNEQYF.

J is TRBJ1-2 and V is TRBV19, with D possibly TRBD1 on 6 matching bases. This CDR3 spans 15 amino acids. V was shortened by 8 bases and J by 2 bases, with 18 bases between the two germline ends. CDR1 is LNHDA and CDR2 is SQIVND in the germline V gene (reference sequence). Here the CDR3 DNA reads TGTGCCAGTTTTGGTCAGGGGATCCCCAACTATGGCTACACCTTC. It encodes CASFGQGIPNYGYTF. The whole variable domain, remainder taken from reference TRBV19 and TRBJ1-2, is DGGITQSPKYLFRKEGQNVTLSCEQNLNHDAMYWYRQDPGQGLRLIYYSQIVNDFQKGDIAEGYSVSREKKESFPLTVTSAQKNPTAFYLCASFGQGIPNYGYTFGSGTRLTVV.

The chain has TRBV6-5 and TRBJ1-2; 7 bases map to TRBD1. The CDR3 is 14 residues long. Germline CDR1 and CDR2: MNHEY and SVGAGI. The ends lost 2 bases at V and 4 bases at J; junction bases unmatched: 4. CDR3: CASSYGTDPYGYTF. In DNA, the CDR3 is TGTGCCAGCAGTTACGGGACAGACCCCTATGGCTACACCTTC.

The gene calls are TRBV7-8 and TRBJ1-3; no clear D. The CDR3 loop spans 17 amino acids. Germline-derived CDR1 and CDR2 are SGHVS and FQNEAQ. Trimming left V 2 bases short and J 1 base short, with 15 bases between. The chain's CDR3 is CASSLKWSGSSGNTIYF. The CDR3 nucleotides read TGTGCCAGCAGCTTAAAGTGGTCGGGAAGTTCTGGAAACACCATATATTTT.

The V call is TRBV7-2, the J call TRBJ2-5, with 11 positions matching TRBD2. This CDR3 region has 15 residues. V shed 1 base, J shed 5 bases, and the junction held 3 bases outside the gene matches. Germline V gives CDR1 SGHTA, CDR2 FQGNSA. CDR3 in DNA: TGTGCCAGCAGCTTAGGTCCTAGCGGGAGGGAGACCCAGTACTTC. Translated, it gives CASSLGPSGRETQYF.

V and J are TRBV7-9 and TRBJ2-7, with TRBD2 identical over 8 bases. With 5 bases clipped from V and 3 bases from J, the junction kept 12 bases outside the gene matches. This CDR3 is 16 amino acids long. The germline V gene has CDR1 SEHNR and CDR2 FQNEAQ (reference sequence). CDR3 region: CASSPPGLAGNYEQYF. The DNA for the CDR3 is TGTGCCAGCAGCCCCCCCGGCCTAGCGGGTAACTACGAGCAGTACTTC.

In DNA, the CDR3 is TGTGCCAGCAGCTTGGGGAGCTCACCCCTCCACTTT. It translates to CASSLGSSPLHF. The gene calls are TRBV7-9 and TRBJ1-6; D gene uncertain. Trimming stripped 3 bases from V and 10 bases from J, with 7 bases between. The germline gives CDR1 SEHNR, CDR2 FQNEAQ (reference sequence). This CDR3 spans 12 amino acids.

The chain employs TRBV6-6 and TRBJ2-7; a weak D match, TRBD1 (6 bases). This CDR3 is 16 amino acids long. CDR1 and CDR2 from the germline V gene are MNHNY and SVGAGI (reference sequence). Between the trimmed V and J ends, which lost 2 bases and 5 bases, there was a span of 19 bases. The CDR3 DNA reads TGTGCCAGCAGTTACGGTCAAGGTGAAGCAGGGGACGAGCAGTACTTC. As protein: CASSYGQGEAGDEQYF.

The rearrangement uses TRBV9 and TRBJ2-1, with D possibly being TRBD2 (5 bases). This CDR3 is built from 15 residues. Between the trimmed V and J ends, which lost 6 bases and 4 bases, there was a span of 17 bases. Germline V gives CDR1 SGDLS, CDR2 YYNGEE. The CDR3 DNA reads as TGTGCCAGCACCCGTAGGGAGCGGAATTACAATGAGCAGTTCTTC. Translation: CASTRRERNYNEQFF.

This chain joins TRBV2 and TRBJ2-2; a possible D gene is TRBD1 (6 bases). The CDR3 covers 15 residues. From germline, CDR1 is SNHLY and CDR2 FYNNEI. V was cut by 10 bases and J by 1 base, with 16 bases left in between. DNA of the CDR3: TGTGCCATTGCACAACAGGGAGTGAACACCGGGGAGCTGTTTTTT. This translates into CAIAQQGVNTGELFF.

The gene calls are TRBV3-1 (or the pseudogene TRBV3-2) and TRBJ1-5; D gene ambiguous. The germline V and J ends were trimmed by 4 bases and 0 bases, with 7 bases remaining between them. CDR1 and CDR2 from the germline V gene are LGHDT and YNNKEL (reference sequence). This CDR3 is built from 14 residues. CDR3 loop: CASSRYDSNQPQHF. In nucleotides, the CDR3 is TGTGCCAGCAGCCGCTACGATAGCAATCAGCCCCAGCATTTT.